The next 28 T cell receptor beta chains were all read from a single sample in a study of vaccination effects on CD4 cells after COVID-19. The antigens for these receptors are not known. Ahead of sequencing, the ViraFEST assay grew antigen-specific CD4+ T cells using viral peptide pools. The authors isolated CD4+ T cells after ten to eleven days of culture. Vaccination of participants consisted of two doses of either the BNT162b2 or mRNA-1273 vaccine. Profiling relied on immunoSEQ multiplex PCR, and the TCRdb table lists in-frame clones only, not all of them. This table holds roughly 27,000 clones, about 80% found once. The sequenced sample was CD4+ T cells from PBMCs cultured with SARS-CoV-2 spike peptides, obtained after COVID-19 vaccination. Receptor source: a human donor who received a COVID-19 vaccine. Some clones in this sample may be carry-over from other donors' samples.

The chain has TRBV4-2 and TRBJ1-3, with 7 bases aligning to TRBD1. The CDR3 is 16 residues long. Looked up from germline, CDR1 is LGHNA and CDR2 is YNFKEQ. Losses at the gene ends were 4 bases for V and 0 bases for J; bases not matched to a gene: 6. CDR3 sequence reads: CASSRETGFSGNTIYF. The DNA of the CDR3 is TGTGCCAGCAGCCGAGAGACAGGGTTCTCTGGAAACACCATATATTTT.

This clone was counted between two and nine times. The chain is built from TRBV5-4 and TRBJ2-5; D is ambiguous. CDR3 size: 15 residues. The V and J ends lost 1 base and 5 bases respectively, with 15 bases between them. Germline CDR1 reads SGHNT; CDR2 reads YYREEE (reference sequence). The CDR3 DNA reads TGTGCCAGCAGCTTGAGGGCAGGCGGTTCCGAGACCCAGTACTTC. This sequence encodes CASSLRAGGSETQYF.

This sequence joins TRBV19 and TRBJ2-1; TRBD1 matches at 7 bases. The trim removed 5 bases at V and 1 base at J, leaving 5 bases unmatched. Germline V gene data show CDR1 as LNHDA and CDR2 as SQIVND (reference sequence). CDR3 size: 15 residues. CDR3 region: CASSQRTGSYNEQFF. The CDR3 coding sequence is TGTGCCAGTAGTCAGCGGACAGGTTCCTACAATGAGCAGTTCTTC.

The V gene is TRBV2, the J gene TRBJ1-5; 8 positions match TRBD1. The CDR3 sequence is 16 residues long. CDR1 is SNHLY and CDR2 is FYNNEI in the germline V gene. J lost 2 bases, V lost 9 bases, and 12 bases had no gene match. DNA of the CDR3: TGTGCCAGTCAGGACCAGGGGGCCTGGGGCAATCAGCCCCAGCATTTT. It encodes CASQDQGAWGNQPQHF.

The chain employs TRBV6-6 and TRBJ1-3; D is perhaps TRBD1 (5 bases). Trimming took off 8 bases at V and 4 bases at J, with 12 bases between the two ends. The length of the CDR3 is 13 residues. In germline, CDR1 is MNHNY, CDR2 SVGAGI (reference sequence). DNA of the CDR3: TGTGCCAGCCGGGGGACCCAGGGAAACACCATATATTTT. This sequence encodes CASRGTQGNTIYF.

The chain couples TRBV10-1 to TRBJ1-1; D possibly corresponds to TRBD1 (5 bases). V was shortened by 4 bases and J by 1 base, with 7 bases between the two germline ends. Germline loops: CDR1 WNHNN, CDR2 SYGVQD (reference sequence). This CDR3 is 13 amino acids long. This CDR3 reads CASSVDKNTEAFF. CDR3 bases: TGCGCCAGCAGTGTGGACAAGAACACTGAAGCTTTCTTT.

The chain employs TRBV19 and TRBJ1-5; TRBD1 agrees at 9 bases. The germline gives CDR1 LNHDA, CDR2 SQIVND (reference sequence). With 5 bases clipped from V and 4 bases from J, the junction kept 6 bases outside the gene matches. This CDR3 is 15 amino acids long. The CDR3 nucleotides read TGTGCCAGTAGTCCGCCGGGACAGGGTAATCAGCCCCAGCATTTT. Residues: CASSPPGQGNQPQHF.

The chain is built from TRBV11-2 and TRBJ2-7; TRBD2 matches 7 bases. V dropped 3 bases and J dropped 6; count of bases not matched to a gene: 8. CDR1 is SGHAT, CDR2 FQNNGV, per germline. CDR3 size: 14 residues. DNA of the CDR3: TGTGCCAGCAGCTTGGGGGGGAGCAGAAGCGAGCAGTACGTC. This gives the protein CASSLGGSRSEQYV.

The V and J genes are TRBV5-1 and TRBJ1-6, with 7 bases identical to TRBD1. Germline trimming cut 4 bases from V and 8 bases from J; bases unmatched to any gene: 27. The CDR3 runs to 21 residues. The germline gives CDR1 SGHRS, CDR2 YFSETQ. CDR3 coding DNA: TGCGCCAGCAGCCCGGGCCCTATCCCGGGACAGCTATCCCCTCGAGATTCACCCCTCCACTTT. Residues: CASSPGPIPGQLSPRDSPLHF.

The chain is built from TRBV7-2 and TRBJ1-1; D is unclear. The germline CDR1 and CDR2 sequences are SGHTA and FQGNSA. Deletions cut 2 bases from V and 2 bases from J, with 9 bases between. The CDR3 length is 14 residues. The CDR3 spells CASSLYRSNTEAFF. CDR3 in DNA: TGTGCCAGCAGCTTATATCGTAGTAACACTGAAGCTTTCTTT.

V is TRBV18 and J is TRBJ1-2; D is possibly TRBD1 (5 bases). Germline CDR1 is KGHSH and CDR2 is LQKENI. Trimming removed 6 bases at V and 3 bases at J, with 14 bases between. This CDR3 spans 14 amino acids. The CDR3 here is CASSPAGTDYGYTF. The CDR3 DNA reads as TGTGCCAGCTCGCCGGCCGGGACCGACTATGGCTACACCTTC.

The V gene is TRBV12-5, the J gene TRBJ2-3; D possibly corresponds to TRBD2 (5 bases). The V end lost 1 base, the J end lost 2 bases, and 10 bases lay between the germline ends. The CDR3 is made up of 15 amino acids. From germline, CDR1 is LGHNT and CDR2 FRNRAP. CDR3 protein: CASGLGQLATDTQYF. The CDR3 region has the DNA TGTGCTAGTGGTTTGGGGCAGCTAGCCACAGATACGCAGTATTTT. Full variable domain (rest looked up from reference TRBV12-5 and TRBJ2-3): DARVTQTPRHKVTEMGQEVTMRCQPILGHNTVFWYRQTMMQGLELLAYFRNRAPLDDSGMPKDRFSAEMPDATLATLKIQPSEPRDSAVYFCASGLGQLATDTQYFGPGTRLTVL.

The rearrangement joins TRBV5-1 to TRBJ1-1; D is unresolved. Trimming took 0 bases from V and 1 from J, leaving 7 bases between them. CDR1 and CDR2 from the germline V gene are SGHRS and YFSETQ. This CDR3 is 14 amino acids long. The CDR3 loop reads CASSLAPGNTEAFF. In nucleotides, the CDR3 is TGCGCCAGCAGCTTGGCCCCAGGGAACACTGAAGCTTTCTTT.

The chain couples TRBV4-1 to TRBJ2-2; a possible D gene is TRBD1 (5 bases). The CDR3 is 14 amino acids. Trimming cost V 5 bases and J 7 bases, with 14 bases left between them. The germline CDR1 and CDR2 sequences are MGHRA and YSYEKL. CDR3 nucleotide sequence: TGCGCCAGCAGCGGGTTGGGGCGTGACGGGGAGCTGTTTTTT. The encoded protein is CASSGLGRDGELFF.

A few counts support this clone. The chain links TRBV6-5 to TRBJ1-2; D not resolved. The germline V and J ends were trimmed by 0 bases and 5 bases, with 7 bases remaining between them. In germline, CDR1 is MNHEY, CDR2 SVGAGI. This CDR3 region has 13 residues. This chain's CDR3 is CASSYSPGYGYTF. In DNA form, the CDR3 reads TGTGCCAGCAGTTACTCGCCGGGGTATGGCTACACCTTC.

The chain recombines TRBV10-2 with TRBJ1-2; 7 nucleotides agree with TRBD1. V lost 6 bases to trimming and J lost 5 bases; unmatched junction nucleotides: 12. The CDR3 consists of 15 residues. From germline, CDR1 is WSHSY and CDR2 SAAADI. CDR3 sequence (DNA): TGCGCCAGCAGCTCCAGGGACAGTCTTAGTTATGGCTACACCTTC. Its protein is CASSSRDSLSYGYTF.

In its sample, this clone was seen a few times. This chain links TRBV6-5 with TRBJ2-7; 8 nucleotides line up with TRBD2. The CDR3 sequence is 15 residues long. Unmatched junction bases numbered 8, after V lost 5 bases and J lost 2 bases. CDR1 MNHEY and CDR2 SVGAGI come from the germline V gene. CDR3 in amino acids: CASSTAGGGPYEQYV. The DNA of the CDR3 is TGTGCCAGCAGTACTGCCGGGGGGGGTCCCTACGAGCAGTACGTC.

This clone was picked up one time. This chain links TRBV7-3 with TRBJ2-1, with 8 bases fitting TRBD1. Germline V gene sequence: CDR1 SGHTA, CDR2 FQGTGA. The trim removed 5 bases at V and 6 bases at J, leaving 12 bases unmatched. The CDR3 extends over 16 amino acids. The CDR3 DNA reads TGTGCCAGCAGCCAAGGGTGGACAGGGTCCGCCAATGAGCAGTTCTTC. Translating it yields CASSQGWTGSANEQFF.

J is TRBJ1-3 and V is TRBV6-6; the D gene is possibly TRBD1 (5 bases). CDR1 and CDR2 (germline): MNHNY, SVGAGI (reference sequence). CDR3 length: 15 residues. V shed 4 bases and J shed 3 bases, with 13 bases lying between them. As DNA, the CDR3 is TGTGCCAGCAGTTGGGGCTCGGGAAATGGAAACACCATATATTTT. It encodes CASSWGSGNGNTIYF.

The rearrangement links TRBV5-4 to TRBJ2-5; 8 bases align to TRBD2. The CDR3 is made up of 16 amino acids. The trim removed 3 bases at V and 3 bases at J, leaving 10 bases unmatched. Germline-derived CDR1 and CDR2 are SGHNT and YYREEE (reference sequence). The CDR3 spells CASSSGGALGEETQYF. Written as DNA, the CDR3 is TGTGCCAGCAGCTCCGGGGGGGCCCTAGGAGAAGAGACCCAGTACTTC.

This sequence joins TRBV5-1 and TRBJ1-1, with 9 bases fitting TRBD1. Germline V CDR1 and CDR2: SGHRS, YFSETQ. The CDR3 is 13 residues long. V shed 3 bases, J shed 5 bases, and the junction held 2 bases outside the gene matches. The CDR3 loop reads CASSSDRGTEAFF. The CDR3 nucleotides are TGCGCCAGCAGCTCCGACAGGGGGACTGAAGCTTTCTTT. The entire variable domain, with the rest obtained from reference TRBV5-1 and TRBJ1-1, is as follows: KAGVTQTPRYLIKTRGQQVTLSCSPISGHRSVSWYQQTPGQGLQFLFEYFSETQRNKGNFPGRFSGRQFSNSRSEMNVSTLELGDSALYLCASSSDRGTEAFFGQGTRLTVV.

This clone is labeled as medium-sized. The CDR3: CASSLRSSGGLSTDTQYF. Written as DNA, the CDR3 is TGTGCCAGCAGCTTAAGGTCTAGCGGGGGTCTAAGCACAGATACGCAGTATTTT. The J gene is TRBJ2-3, the V gene TRBV7-2, with 10 positions matching TRBD2. V trimming: 2 bases; J trimming: 0 bases; junction bases outside the gene matches: 8. Germline-derived CDR1 and CDR2 are SGHTA and FQGNSA. This CDR3 is built from 18 residues.

This chain uses TRBV9 with TRBJ2-1, with unresolved D. CDR1 SGDLS and CDR2 YYNGEE come from the germline V gene. The CDR3 spans 13 residues. V was cut by 9 bases and J by 9 bases, with 19 bases left in between. DNA for the CDR3: TGTGCCAAAGCACAAACTCGGGTGGGTGAGCAGTTCTTC. The encoded protein is CAKAQTRVGEQFF.

The chain uses TRBV6-6 and TRBJ2-7, with 9 nucleotides matching TRBD2. Germline CDR1 reads MNHNY; CDR2 reads SVGAGI (reference sequence). Trimming at V came to 5 bases and at J to 0 bases, leaving 5 bases not matched to a gene. The CDR3 sequence is 15 residues long. In DNA, the CDR3 is TGTGCCAGCAGTCATCTAGCGGGGAGCTCCTACGAGCAGTACGTC. Amino acid sequence: CASSHLAGSSYEQYV.

On this clone: One junction end disagrees with the germline gene, perhaps due to a read error. The chain couples TRBV18 to TRBJ1-1, with D maybe TRBD1 (6 bases). Germline V gene data show CDR1 as KGHSH and CDR2 as LQKENI. This CDR3 comprises 13 residues. CDR3 sequence: CASSPQGNAEAFF. The CDR3 nucleotides read TGTGCCAGCTCGCCTCAGGGGAACGCTGAAGCTTTCTTT.

The chain combines TRBV7-2 with TRBJ1-2; perhaps TRBD1 as D (6 bases). Looked up from germline, CDR1 is SGHTA and CDR2 is FQGNSA. The CDR3 contains 15 residues. V lost 1 base, J lost 5 bases, and 14 bases lay in between. The CDR3 loop reads CASSLGSRTAYGYTF. Written as DNA, the CDR3 is TGTGCCAGCAGCTTAGGGTCTAGGACAGCGTATGGCTACACCTTC.

This sequence joins TRBV28 and TRBJ1-4; TRBD1 agrees at 9 bases. The CDR3 has 16 amino acids. V lost 4 bases, J lost 5 bases, and 8 bases stayed unmatched. Germline V gene lookup returns CDR1 MDHEN and CDR2 SYDVKM. Here the CDR3 reads CASSSLDGQGNEKLFF. CDR3 in DNA: TGTGCCAGCAGTTCATTAGATGGACAGGGGAATGAAAAACTGTTTTTT.

This rearrangement joins TRBV6-2 or TRBV6-3 to TRBJ2-5; TRBD2 agrees at 8 bases. V trimming: 2 bases; J trimming: 9 bases; junction bases outside the gene matches: 2. The CDR3 is made up of 12 amino acids. Germline V gene lookup returns CDR1 MNHEY and CDR2 SVGEGT. CDR3 sequence: CASSYGTRSQYF. Here the CDR3 DNA reads TGTGCCAGCAGTTACGGGACTAGGTCCCAGTACTTC.